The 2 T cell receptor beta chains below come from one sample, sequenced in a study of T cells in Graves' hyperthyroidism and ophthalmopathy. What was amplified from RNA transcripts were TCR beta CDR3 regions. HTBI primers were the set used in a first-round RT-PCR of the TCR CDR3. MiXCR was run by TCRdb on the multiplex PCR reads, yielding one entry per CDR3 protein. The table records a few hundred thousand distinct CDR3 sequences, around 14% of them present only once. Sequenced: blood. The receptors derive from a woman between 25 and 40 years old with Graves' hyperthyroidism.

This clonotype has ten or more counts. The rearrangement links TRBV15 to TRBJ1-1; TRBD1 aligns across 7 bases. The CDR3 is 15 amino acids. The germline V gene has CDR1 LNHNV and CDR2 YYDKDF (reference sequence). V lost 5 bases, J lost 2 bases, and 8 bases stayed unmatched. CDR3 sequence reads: CATSESGTVNTEAFF. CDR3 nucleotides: TGTGCCACCAGCGAATCCGGGACAGTCAACACTGAAGCTTTCTTT.

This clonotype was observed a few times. The CDR3 region is CASRDRGQYGYTF. CDR3 nucleotide sequence: TGTGCCAGCAGGGACAGGGGGCAATATGGCTACACCTTC. The chain is built from TRBV14 and TRBJ1-2; 11 nucleotides align to TRBD1. CDR3 length: 13 residues. V shed 6 bases and J 5 bases; nucleotides not matched to a gene: 2. Germline-derived CDR1 and CDR2 are SGHDN and FVKESK.